This T cell receptor (beta chain) was observed in a study of blood T cell repertoires in COVID-19. Germline CDR1 reads MNHNY; CDR2 reads SVGAGI (reference sequence). The V gene lost 5 bases and the J gene lost 5 bases, with 28 bases spanning the gap. The CDR3 length is 18 residues. This clone showed up just a few times. In the original workflow: Amplification of reference gene primers provided the estimated nucleated cell counts. Here immunoSEQ multiplex PCR was the method, and the copy in TCRdb shows in-frame clones only, minus some. The V and J calls and the clone size are those of that table, but D and trimming were determined from the DNA. This table has roughly 200,000 clones, about four fifths appearing once.

V and J are TRBV6-6 and TRBJ2-7; D might be TRBD1 (6 bases). Input material: peripheral blood. The source is a man aged 35-49 years with active or convalescent COVID-19. The CDR3 here is CASSRTEGYRALNNEQYF. In nucleotides, the CDR3 is TGTGCCAGCAGTCGAACCGAGGGGTACAGGGCCCTAAACAACGAGCAGTACTTC.